This T cell receptor beta chain comes out of a study of spatial heterogeneity in lung cancer. The study, taken as a whole, reports: Follow-up blood showed ubiquitous expanded tumor TCRs less than blood at resection did.

One entry per CDR3 protein results from TCRdb running MiXCR on the 5' RACE reads. The data hold approximately 39,000 distinct CDR3 sequences, with under 8.5% observed a single time. This clonotype was seen ten or more times. The antigen is undetermined. The time point here: sample taken at primary tumor resection. Samples came from 72 TRACERx patients with untreated early-stage lung cancer. Whole RNA was taken from tumor, nontumor lung or frozen PBMC; it was then sequenced unsorted. The V gene lost 6 bases and the J gene lost 1 base, with 12 bases spanning the gap. Germline CDR1 SNHLY, CDR2 FYNNEI. The CDR3 runs to 14 residues.

Material: PBMCs, obtained at surgery. This TCR was sampled from a female donor with early-stage non-small cell lung cancer. The chain uses TRBV2 and TRBJ2-5, with D perhaps TRBD2 (5 bases). CDR3 bases: TGTGCCAGCAGCGGCCCGACTACCCAAGAGACCCAGTACTTC. This translates into CASSGPTTQETQYF.